The 25 T cell receptor beta chains presented below share a single source sample, sequenced in a study of cytomegalovirus exposure and HLA in healthy donors. Use of 60 Vbeta and 13 Jbeta primers characterized the PCR. The assay was immunoSEQ multiplex PCR, and TCRdb's table has in-frame clones only and misses some. The profile covers 110,000 or so clones, with 74% appearing a single time and about 2% taken by the ten largest. Sequencing input: PBMCs. These TCRs come from a human donor in good health.

J is TRBJ2-7 and V is TRBV2; maybe TRBD1 (6 bases). V lost 8 bases and J 6 bases, leaving 11 bases between the germline ends. In germline, CDR1 is SNHLY, CDR2 FYNNEI. The CDR3 contains 11 residues. CDR3 region: CASWGQSEQYF. As DNA, the CDR3 is TGTGCCAGCTGGGGACAAAGCGAGCAGTACTTC.

The chain couples TRBV5-8 to TRBJ1-2; 10 nucleotides agree with TRBD1. Germline loops: CDR1 SGHTS, CDR2 YDEGEE. Germline trimming cut 3 bases from V and 3 bases from J; bases unmatched to any gene: 11. This CDR3 spans 17 amino acids. CDR3 loop: CASSSWGQGRLDYGYTF. CDR3 bases: TGTGCCAGCAGCTCGTGGGGACAGGGGCGCCTGGACTATGGCTACACCTTC.

This sequence joins TRBV30 and TRBJ2-7; 8 bases are shared with TRBD1. CDR3 length: 12 residues. Trimming cost V 1 base and J 10 bases; bases outside gene matches: 6. In germline, CDR1 is GTSNPN, CDR2 SVGIG (reference sequence). The CDR3 nucleotides are TGTGCCTGGAGTGACCGACAGGGGATCCAGTACTTC. Its protein is CAWSDRQGIQYF.

The chain recombines TRBV7-2 with TRBJ1-1, with D possibly TRBD1 on 5 matching bases. V lost 1 base and J lost 5, with 14 bases in between. In germline, CDR1 is SGHTA, CDR2 FQGNSA. This CDR3 has 15 amino acids. The CDR3 DNA sequence: TGTGCCAGCAGCTTAGGGGGGGGTCGGTGGACTGAAGCTTTCTTT. It is translated as CASSLGGGRWTEAFF.

This clone has a single count. V is TRBV28 and J is TRBJ2-7; 7 positions match TRBD1. CDR1 is MDHEN and CDR2 is SYDVKM in the germline V gene. The ends lost 6 bases at V and 2 bases at J; junction bases unmatched: 10. The CDR3 runs to 15 residues. CDR3 DNA sequence: TGTGCCAGCAGCCATCGACAGGGTGGGCCCTACGAGCAGTACTTC. Translating it yields CASSHRQGGPYEQYF.

This clone has only one observation. The chain employs TRBV5-1 and TRBJ2-1, with 10 bases fitting TRBD2. Germline lookup yields CDR1 SGHRS and CDR2 YFSETQ. V lost 2 bases to trimming and J lost 6 bases; unmatched junction nucleotides: 8. The CDR3 extends over 16 amino acids. Written as DNA, the CDR3 is TGCGCCAGCAGCTTAATGGGGACTAGCGTAGGCAATGAGCAGTTCTTC. It is translated as CASSLMGTSVGNEQFF.

The chain recombines TRBV6-5 with TRBJ2-7, with TRBD2 as a possible D gene (5 bases). Trimming left V 2 bases short and J 0 bases short, with 14 bases between. Germline lookup yields CDR1 MNHEY and CDR2 SVGAGI. The CDR3 spans 16 residues. CDR3 sequence: CASSYGLGSLSYEQYF. CDR3 nucleotides: TGTGCCAGCAGTTACGGGCTGGGGAGCCTCTCCTACGAGCAGTACTTC.

The chain recombines TRBV27 with TRBJ1-6; TRBD1 matches 10 bases. The V and J ends lost 5 bases and 10 bases, in that order; junction bases with no gene match: 11. The germline V gene has CDR1 MNHEY and CDR2 SMNVEV (reference sequence). The CDR3 consists of 16 residues. CDR3 loop: CASSLPTGTGVSPLHF. CDR3 bases: TGTGCCAGCAGTCTGCCCACCGGGACAGGGGTATCACCCCTCCACTTT.

The chain couples TRBV7-6 to TRBJ1-1; 7 positions agree with TRBD1. V was pared by 5 bases and J by 1 base, with 10 bases of the junction left unmatched. The CDR3 is made up of 16 amino acids. CDR1 and CDR2 (germline): SGHVS, FNYEAQ. The chain's CDR3 is CASSPNTGAANTEAFF. The CDR3 DNA reads as TGTGCCAGCAGCCCGAATACAGGGGCCGCGAACACTGAAGCTTTCTTT.

The chain joins TRBV6-6 to TRBJ2-7; D unclear. V was clipped by 2 bases and J by 2 bases, with 10 bases between them. Germline values: CDR1 MNHNY, CDR2 SVGAGI (reference sequence). The CDR3 sequence is 14 residues long. This CDR3 is CASSYPGGPYEQYF. The CDR3 DNA is TGTGCCAGCAGTTACCCCGGCGGTCCCTACGAGCAGTACTTC.

The CDR3 sequence is CASSPDSPGVEQYF. CDR3 bases: TGTGCCAGCAGCCCGGACAGTCCTGGGGTCGAGCAGTACTTC. This chain connects TRBV4-2 to TRBJ2-5; D may be TRBD1 (6 bases). The tail of the sequence fits TRBJ2-7 better, so the J call may be wrong. This CDR3 comprises 14 residues. Germline CDR1 and CDR2: LGHNA and YNFKEQ.

This chain joins TRBV14 and TRBJ2-2; TRBD1 might be the D (5 bases). Per the germline V gene, CDR1 is SGHDN and CDR2 is FVKESK. V was pared by 1 base and J by 8 bases, with 11 bases between. The CDR3 is 14 residues long. The CDR3 coding sequence is TGTGCCAGCAGCCAAGGAACAGGCTTTGGGGAGCTGTTTTTT. It codes for CASSQGTGFGELFF.

This clone was seen a few times. The chain links TRBV7-9 to TRBJ1-2, with D tentatively TRBD1 (5 bases). The CDR3 is made up of 13 amino acids. Trimming removed 5 bases at V and 3 bases at J, with 10 bases between. Germline CDR1 is SEHNR and CDR2 is FQNEAQ (reference sequence). The CDR3 protein is CASSLTDYYGYTF. The DNA of the CDR3 is TGTGCCAGCAGCCTGACAGACTACTATGGCTACACCTTC.

The CDR3 DNA reads as TGCAGCGTTGAAGGAGTTGCGGGACAGGGCAACTATGGCTACACCTTC. This encodes CSVEGVAGQGNYGYTF. The chain links TRBV29-1 to TRBJ1-2; 9 bases align to TRBD1. The J segment lost 2 bases and the V segment lost 1 base, leaving 8 bases of the junction unmatched. Germline V CDR1 and CDR2: SQVTM, ANQGSEA. CDR3 length equals 16 residues. The full variable domain, completed using reference TRBV29-1 and TRBJ1-2, is SAVISQKPSRDICQRGTSLTIQCQVDSQVTMMFWYRQQPGQSLTLIATANQGSEATYESGFVIDKFPISRPNLTFSTLTVSNMSPEDSSIYLCSVEGVAGQGNYGYTFGSGTRLTVV.

This chain uses TRBV2 with TRBJ2-3, with D maybe TRBD1 (6 bases). Per the germline V gene, CDR1 is SNHLY and CDR2 is FYNNEI. The CDR3 runs to 13 residues. The V end lost 1 base, the J end lost 9 bases, and 11 bases lay between the germline ends. CDR3 amino acids: CASSEGTVTTQYF. The CDR3 nucleotides are TGTGCCAGCAGTGAAGGGACAGTTACCACGCAGTATTTT.

This clone was seen a few times. The CDR3 is CASRLDSTNTGELFF. CDR3 nucleotides: TGTGCCAGCAGGCTGGACAGTACGAACACCGGGGAGCTGTTTTTT. The gene calls are TRBV6-5 and TRBJ2-2, with a tentative D call TRBD1 (6 bases). The germline V and J ends were trimmed by 6 bases and 0 bases, with 11 bases remaining between them. The CDR3 contains 15 residues. CDR1 MNHEY and CDR2 SVGAGI come from the germline V gene.

V usage is TRBV29-1 and J usage is TRBJ1-1; no reliable D call. Germline-derived CDR1 and CDR2 are SQVTM and ANQGSEA. The length of the CDR3 is 12 residues. V lost 7 bases to trimming and J lost 4 bases, with 13 bases between them. The CDR3 DNA reads as TGCAGCGGCCGCGTCGCAACCACTGAAGCTTTCTTT. Its translation: CSGRVATTEAFF.

There are a few counts of this clone. This chain joins TRBV10-1 and TRBJ2-1; TRBD2 might be the D (6 bases). The CDR3 totals 13 residues. V lost 4 bases and J 8 bases, leaving 12 bases between the germline ends. The germline CDR1 and CDR2 sequences are WNHNN and SYGVQD (reference sequence). CDR3 region: CASSGGSGDEQFF. The DNA for the CDR3 is TGCGCCAGCAGTGGAGGTAGCGGTGATGAGCAGTTCTTC.

The V gene is TRBV6-6, the J gene TRBJ2-1, with TRBD2 matching 8 bases. This CDR3 region has 15 residues. CDR1 is MNHNY, CDR2 SVGAGI, per germline (reference sequence). V was clipped by 5 bases and J by 0 bases; unmatched bases: 3. CDR3 sequence reads: CASSPRGGSYNEQFF. The CDR3 coding sequence is TGTGCCAGCAGTCCCCGGGGGGGCTCCTACAATGAGCAGTTCTTC.

The V and J genes are TRBV5-1 and TRBJ2-1; TRBD2 matches at 8 bases. CDR1 SGHRS and CDR2 YFSETQ come from the germline V gene. This CDR3 region has 15 residues. Trimming took 4 bases from V and 2 from J; bases not matched to a gene: 5. The CDR3 DNA sequence: TGCGCCAGCAGCGCGGGACTAGGCCCCTACAATGAGCAGTTCTTC. Its translation is CASSAGLGPYNEQFF.

The rearrangement joins TRBV10-3 to TRBJ2-7, with 7 bases fitting TRBD1. With V trimmed by 10 bases and J by 3 bases, 9 bases remained unmatched. The CDR3 contains 13 residues. Germline CDR1 is ENHRY and CDR2 is SYGVKD. Here the CDR3 DNA reads TGTGCCACCCGACAGGGAACTTACTACGAGCAGTACTTC. It encodes CATRQGTYYEQYF.

This chain uses TRBV27 with TRBJ2-7, with D perhaps TRBD1 (6 bases). The CDR3 spans 15 residues. CDR1 is MNHEY, CDR2 SMNVEV, per germline (reference sequence). V was cut by 5 bases and J by 3 bases, with 17 bases left in between. The CDR3 nucleotides read TGTGCCAGCAGTCACGGAGGACAGCTAAACTACGAGCAGTACTTC. This sequence encodes CASSHGGQLNYEQYF.

The genes are TRBV19 and TRBJ2-7; TRBD1 aligns across 7 bases. Trimming removed 3 bases from V and 6 bases from J; junction bases left unmatched: 8. Per the germline V gene, CDR1 is LNHDA and CDR2 is SQIVND (reference sequence). The length of the CDR3 is 14 residues. This CDR3 is CASSIPGPGGEQYF. The CDR3 DNA follows: TGTGCCAGTAGTATCCCGGGCCCAGGGGGCGAGCAGTACTTC.

V usage is TRBV15 and J usage is TRBJ2-2; 7 nucleotides align to TRBD1. Germline V CDR1 and CDR2: LNHNV, YYDKDF (reference sequence). The CDR3 is 14 residues long. The V and J ends lost 5 bases and 5 bases, in that order; junction bases with no gene match: 5. The CDR3: CATSWDSLTGELFF. CDR3 bases: TGTGCCACCAGCTGGGACAGTCTTACCGGGGAGCTGTTTTTT. Drawing the rest from reference TRBV15 and TRBJ2-2, the complete variable domain is DAMVIQNPRYQVTQFGKPVTLSCSQTLNHNVMYWYQQKSSQAPKLLFHYYDKDFNNEADTPDNFQSRRPNTSFCFLDIRSPGLGDTAMYLCATSWDSLTGELFFGEGSRLTVL.

The sample holds a few counts of this clone. The chain carries TRBV2 and TRBJ2-7; D is possibly TRBD1 (6 bases). Germline CDR1 SNHLY, CDR2 FYNNEI. The CDR3 sequence is 14 residues long. Deletions cut 3 bases from V and 2 bases from J, with 11 bases between. The CDR3 loop reads CASSESGTTYEQYF. In DNA form, the CDR3 reads TGTGCCAGCAGTGAGAGTGGGACAACCTACGAGCAGTACTTC.